One and the same sample provided the 12 T cell receptor beta chains below, sequenced in a study of blood T cells in healthy people across ages. The second PCR ran roughly 6 to 11 cycles with a sample-barcoded 5' primer and J-beta primers. MiXCR, applied by TCRdb to the 5' RACE reads, yields one record per CDR3 protein. The table records 630,000 or so distinct CDR3 sequences, roughly 32% of them present only once. The sequenced sample was blood. These TCRs come from a woman older than 75 in good health.

This clonotype was detected many times. The rearrangement uses TRBV7-2 and TRBJ1-2; the match to TRBD1 covers 7 bases. The germline V gene has CDR1 SGHTA and CDR2 FQGNSA. The CDR3 is 19 amino acids. Losses at the gene ends were 0 bases for V and 0 bases for J; bases not matched to a gene: 13. CDR3 sequence: CASSLALIRRQGSNYGYTF. Written as DNA, the CDR3 is TGTGCCAGCAGCTTAGCCTTAATTAGGAGACAGGGATCTAACTATGGCTACACCTTC.

V gene TRBV30 combines with J gene TRBJ1-1; D is unresolved. Germline V gene lookup returns CDR1 GTSNPN and CDR2 SVGIG (reference sequence). Trimming took off 4 bases at V and 3 bases at J, with 6 bases between the two ends. This CDR3 is 11 amino acids long. CDR3 amino acids: CAWIGYTEAFF. CDR3 bases: TGTGCCTGGATCGGATACACTGAAGCTTTCTTT.

This clonotype was seen only a few times. This sequence joins TRBV10-3 and TRBJ1-1, with 8 bases fitting TRBD1. The germline gives CDR1 ENHRY, CDR2 SYGVKD. The CDR3 has 14 residues. Trimming took 2 bases from V and 7 from J; bases not matched to a gene: 6. The CDR3 DNA reads TGTGCCATCAGTGAGATCAGGGGGCGTGATGAAGCTTTCTTT. It specifies CAISEIRGRDEAFF.

In this sample, this clonotype turned up a few times. A much larger clone differs by one base, so this may be a read error. The chain combines TRBV9 with TRBJ2-5; D gene uncertain. Germline CDR1 and CDR2: SGDLS and YYNGEE. The CDR3 has 13 amino acids. CDR3 in DNA: TGTGCCAGCAGCGTAGGGCCCCAAGAGGCCCAGTACTTC. It encodes CASSVGPQEAQYF. The full variable domain, rest sourced from reference TRBV9 and TRBJ2-5, is DSGVTQTPKHLITATGQRVTLRCSPRSGDLSVYWYQQSLDQGLQFLIQYYNGEERAKGNILERFSAQQFPDLHSELNLSSLELGDSALYFCASSVGPQEAQYFGPGTRLLVL.

The sample holds many counts of this clonotype. The chain recombines TRBV6-1 with TRBJ2-1, with TRBD2 matching 7 bases. CDR3 length: 15 amino acids. The junction had 9 bases not matched to a gene; V was cut back by 0 bases and J by 10 bases. Per the germline V gene, CDR1 is MNHNS and CDR2 is SASEGT. In DNA, the CDR3 is TGTGCCAGCAGTGAAGCGCACGCGGGGGTCAGAGAGCAGTTCTTC. Protein sequence: CASSEAHAGVREQFF.

This clonotype showed up just a few times. CDR3 amino acids: CASSQTGRANEKLFF. DNA of the CDR3: TGCGCCAGCAGCCAAACAGGGAGGGCTAATGAAAAACTGTTTTTT. The chain recombines TRBV5-1 with TRBJ1-4; D is possibly TRBD1 (6 bases). Germline V CDR1 and CDR2: SGHRS, YFSETQ. Trimming stripped 4 bases from V and 3 bases from J, with 13 bases between. This CDR3 has 15 amino acids.

V gene TRBV7-2 combines with J gene TRBJ2-4, with TRBD2 as a possible D gene (6 bases). Judging by the DNA end, TRBJ2-7 fits better; the J call may be wrong. Germline V gene data show CDR1 as SGHTA and CDR2 as FQGNSA. The CDR3 is made up of 14 amino acids. CDR3 in DNA: TGTGCCAGCAGCCCCCGGGACTTCCCCTACGAGCAGTACTTC. It yields the protein CASSPRDFPYEQYF.

Comments on this clonotype: A single base separates this from a much larger clone, so it may be a read error. The chain couples TRBV5-5 to TRBJ1-2, with D perhaps matching TRBD1 (6 bases). CDR1 is SGHKS, CDR2 YYEKEE, per germline (reference sequence). The CDR3 runs to 14 residues. The CDR3 sequence: CASSLASGDYGYAF. The CDR3 DNA sequence: TGTGCCAGCAGCTTGGCCTCAGGGGACTATGGCTACGCCTTC.

This clonotype was seen at least ten times. This rearrangement joins TRBV7-9 to TRBJ2-7; 8 nucleotides match TRBD1. Trimming cost V 3 bases and J 5 bases; bases outside gene matches: 12. Germline CDR1 SEHNR, CDR2 FQNEAQ (reference sequence). The CDR3 is 16 residues long. CDR3 protein: CASSFFGGRGQNEQYF. The CDR3 DNA follows: TGTGCCAGCAGCTTCTTCGGGGGCAGGGGGCAGAACGAGCAGTACTTC. The full variable domain, completed using reference TRBV7-9 and TRBJ2-7, is DTGVSQNPRHKITKRGQNVTFRCDPISEHNRLYWYRQTLGQGPEFLTYFQNEAQLEKSRLLSDRFSAERPKGSFSTLEIQRTEQGDSAMYLCASSFFGGRGQNEQYFGPGTRLTVT.

This clonotype was seen once. The chain uses TRBV7-3 and TRBJ1-6; maybe TRBD1 (5 bases). Germline CDR1 SGHTA, CDR2 FQGTGA. The CDR3 length is 13 residues. The V and J ends lost 2 bases and 13 bases respectively, with 12 bases between them. This chain's CDR3 is CASSLSGGWPLHF. The CDR3, as DNA: TGTGCCAGCAGCTTATCGGGGGGGTGGCCCCTCCACTTT.

This clonotype came up many times. The J gene is TRBJ2-5, the V gene TRBV20-1, with 7 nucleotides matching TRBD2. The CDR3 contains 15 residues. V shed 0 bases and J 0 bases; nucleotides not matched to a gene: 4. Germline-derived CDR1 and CDR2 are DFQATT and SNEGSKA (reference sequence). Here the CDR3 reads CSARDSSGNQETQYF. CDR3 coding DNA: TGCAGTGCTAGAGATTCTAGCGGAAACCAAGAGACCCAGTACTTC.

Points on this clonotype: A read error may be the cause here, since a much bigger clone is one base away. V and J are TRBV10-2 and TRBJ2-1; D not resolved. Germline assignment: CDR1 WSHSY and CDR2 SAAADI. Trimming left V 4 bases short and J 10 bases short, with 14 bases between. CDR3 length: 13 amino acids. The CDR3 here is CASSGERSYEQFF. As DNA, the CDR3 is TGCGCCAGCAGTGGAGAGAGGTCCTACGAGCAGTTCTTC.